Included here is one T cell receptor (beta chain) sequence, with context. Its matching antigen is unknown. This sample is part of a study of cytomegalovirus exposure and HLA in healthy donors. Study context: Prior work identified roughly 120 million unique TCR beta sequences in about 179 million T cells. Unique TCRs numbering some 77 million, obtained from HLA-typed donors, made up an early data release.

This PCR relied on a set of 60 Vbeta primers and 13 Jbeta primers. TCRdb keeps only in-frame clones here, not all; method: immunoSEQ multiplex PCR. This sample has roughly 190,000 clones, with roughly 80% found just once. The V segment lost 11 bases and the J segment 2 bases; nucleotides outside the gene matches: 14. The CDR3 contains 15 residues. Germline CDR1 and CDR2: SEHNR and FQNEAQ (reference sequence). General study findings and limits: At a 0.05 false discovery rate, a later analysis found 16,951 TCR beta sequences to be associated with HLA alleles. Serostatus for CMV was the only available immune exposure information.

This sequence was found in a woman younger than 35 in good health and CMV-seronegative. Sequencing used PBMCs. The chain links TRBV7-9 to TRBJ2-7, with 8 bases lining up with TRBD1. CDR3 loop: CAGTGAGQETYEQYF. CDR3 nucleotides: TGTGCCGGTACGGGGGCGGGACAGGAGACCTACGAGCAGTACTTC.